These T cell receptor beta chains were read from a single sample in a study of CD8 T cells in ankylosing spondylitis. TCRdb fed the 5' RACE reads into MiXCR, producing one record per CDR3 protein. The sample records around 770,000 distinct CDR3 sequences, under 20% being singletons. Material: blood, either unsorted or a sorted T cell fraction (not recorded which). The receptors were sampled from a male donor with ankylosing spondylitis. The CDR3 runs from the conserved cysteine through the conserved F or W. D genes are given only for firm matches. Size tells how often a clone was seen (once, few, many) or the class of an expanded clone, and some rows leave it out.

D,V,J,size,CDR3,DNA
TRBD2,TRBV4-1,TRBJ2-3,few,CASSRPLADLTDTQYF,TGCGCCAGCAGCCGGCCACTAGCGGACTTAACAGATACGCAGTATTTT
NA,TRBV14,TRBJ2-4,few,CASSEVGPLRLAKNIQYF,TGTGCCAGCAGCGAAGTTGGCCCCCTGCGACTAGCCAAAAACATTCAGTACTTC
TRBD2,TRBV5-1,TRBJ2-1,NA,CASSLGGSGIGGDEQFF,TGCGCCAGCAGCTTGGGGGGTAGCGGGATCGGAGGCGATGAGCAGTTCTTC
NA,TRBV7-9,TRBJ2-5,few,CASSFGTARETQYF,TGTGCCAGCAGCTTCGGGACGGCGAGGGAGACCCAGTACTTC
NA,TRBV5-1,TRBJ2-7,NA,CASRVASSSYEQYF,TGCGCCAGCAGAGTGGCCTCCAGCTCCTACGAGCAGTACTTC
TRBD2,TRBV2,TRBJ2-2,once,CASSVAGGPPGELFF,TGTGCCAGCAGTGTAGCGGGGGGCCCCCCCGGGGAGCTGTTTTTT
TRBD1,TRBV12-3/TRBV12-4,TRBJ1-1,NA,CASRPDREKTGTEAFF,TGTGCCAGCAGGCCGGACAGGGAAAAGACTGGGACTGAAGCTTTCTTT
NA,TRBV29-1,TRBJ1-2,few,CSVEGSVGPANYGYTF,TGCAGCGTTGAAGGGTCTGTGGGGCCCGCTAACTATGGCTACACCTTC
NA,TRBV28,TRBJ1-2,few,CASSLHPYRDLNYGYTF,TGTGCCAGCAGCCTACACCCATACAGGGACCTTAACTATGGCTACACCTTC
TRBD2,TRBV5-1,TRBJ2-3,many,CASSPGGAGSDTQYF,TGCGCCAGCAGCCCCGGAGGAGCGGGATCAGATACGCAGTATTTT
NA,TRBV13,TRBJ2-7,few,CASSYRDLPYEQYF,TGTGCCAGCAGCTACCGGGACTTACCCTACGAGCAGTACTTC
NA,TRBV20-1,TRBJ2-3,few,CSAQVADTQYF,TGCAGTGCCCAGGTTGCAGATACGCAGTATTTT
NA,TRBV29-1,TRBJ1-1,few,CSVQNTEAFF,TGCAGCGTACAGAACACTGAAGCTTTCTTT
NA,TRBV6-5,TRBJ2-2,few,CASSYSFGRTGELFF,TGTGCCAGCAGTTATAGTTTTGGTAGAACCGGGGAGCTGTTTTTT
NA,TRBV28,TRBJ1-1,few,CASSWRLLMNTEAFF,TGTGCCAGCAGTTGGCGGCTCCTGATGAACACTGAAGCTTTCTTT